The rows below give T cell receptor beta chains drawn from one sample of a study of T-cell reconstitution after alpha-beta-depleted transplantation in children. TCRdb called the PCR reads again in MiXCR, with one record for every CDR3 protein. The table lists about 480,000 distinct CDR3 sequences, under 15% of them singletons. Sequenced here: PBMCs from the stem cell graft donor, sampled from the stem cell graft. These receptors came from a human donor who donated a stem cell graft to a child with combined immunodeficiency. Each CDR3 is given without its conserved first and last residue.

TRBV4-3,TRBJ2-5,ASSQDIDSSGETQY
TRBV2,TRBJ2-2,ASTPENGELF
TRBV7-2,TRBJ2-3,ASSLVGGAFKDTQY
TRBV7-9,TRBJ1-2,ASSLAGGAVGYT
TRBV6-1,TRBJ2-5,ASVNAGAGETQY
TRBV6-5,TRBJ1-4,ASSYAWENEKLF
TRBV5-5,TRBJ2-5,ASSPGWGGQETQY
TRBV3-1,TRBJ1-1,ASSQIAHTEAF
TRBV4-1,TRBJ2-1,ASSQDWVANEQF
TRBV29-1,TRBJ2-2,SVVDRGANTGELF
TRBV5-1,TRBJ1-4,ASSLVGGMEKLF
TRBV7-6,TRBJ2-7,ASRSDTSYEQY
TRBV12-3/TRBV12-4,TRBJ2-1,ATSGGEQF
TRBV7-6,TRBJ2-5,ASSLRRPGQQETQY
TRBV5-6,TRBJ2-2,ASSFPSANTGELF
TRBV5-5,TRBJ1-1,ASSYGTQNTEAF
TRBV20-1,TRBJ2-1,SASRTSGAYNEQF
TRBV18,TRBJ2-1,ASSPGTDSSYNEQF
TRBV27,TRBJ2-3,ASKAQRGLPTDTQY
TRBV7-2,TRBJ2-3,ASRRAVGFGDTQY
TRBV9,TRBJ2-5,ASSVNPLQETQY
TRBV5-5,TRBJ1-4,ASSFSRTGNEKLF
TRBV6-2/TRBV6-3,TRBJ2-3,ASSSTRLAGGDTQY
TRBV12-5,TRBJ2-1,ASGRTGSEQF
TRBV11-2,TRBJ2-3,ASSHGTQDTQY
TRBV5-1,TRBJ1-1,ASSSTDSRNTEAF
TRBV12-3/TRBV12-4,TRBJ2-5,ASRGSQGPWETQY
TRBV19,TRBJ1-6,ASSNRVYNSPLH
TRBV6-1,TRBJ2-3,ASCIGGGVTDTQY
TRBV2,TRBJ2-5,ASGLGLDETQY
TRBV6-2/TRBV6-3,TRBJ1-2,ASKGHYGYT
TRBV5-1,TRBJ2-2,ASSFREHGELF
TRBV7-9,TRBJ2-7,ASSLASDRMSSYEQY
TRBV7-3,TRBJ2-1,ASSLGASGGTNEQF
TRBV7-2,TRBJ2-1,ASSWPAGGIYNEQF
TRBV7-2,TRBJ2-7,ASSFRLVHEQY
TRBV27,TRBJ2-5,ASTSTGRIETQY
TRBV18,TRBJ1-1,ASSPARDTEAF
TRBV5-1,TRBJ1-5,ASSLIPGGNQPQH
TRBV20-1,TRBJ2-3,SASGRASHTQY
TRBV12-3/TRBV12-4,TRBJ2-7,ASSLWGAASVY
TRBV6-5,TRBJ2-5,ASSYSRLGETQY
TRBV6-2/TRBV6-3,TRBJ2-5,ASSYYGKEETQY
TRBV5-6,TRBJ1-4,ASSSGTGREKLF
TRBV12-3/TRBV12-4,TRBJ2-1,ASRRQGRIYNEQF
TRBV20-1,TRBJ2-7,SARQGAGYEQY
TRBV5-6,TRBJ2-5,ASSFSAGIQETQY
TRBV28,TRBJ1-2,ASSAYNYGYT
TRBV12-3/TRBV12-4,TRBJ2-2,ASSRGLGELF
TRBV6-2/TRBV6-3,TRBJ2-1,ASMMYNEQF
TRBV10-3,TRBJ1-5,AISESAGYQPQH